This entry concerns a single T cell receptor (beta chain). The data are from a study of blood T cell repertoires in COVID-19. Overall study context: Samples representing acute and convalescent COVID-19 were sourced from the United States, Italy and Spain. Nucleic acid was either cDNA or gDNA, and it came from T cells, B-cell-depleted T cells, or PBMCs.

Per the authors' pipeline: Nucleated cell counts were estimated from reference gene primer amplification. Generated by immunoSEQ multiplex PCR, the TCRdb table keeps only in-frame clones and is missing some. D and trimming come from the DNA, and the V and J calls and clone size come from that table. The sample lists 150,000 to 200,000 clones, 65% to 90% occurring once. Germline assignment: CDR1 LNHDA and CDR2 SQIVND (reference sequence). The CDR3 has 14 residues. The V segment lost 5 bases and the J segment 10 bases; nucleotides outside the gene matches: 5. Sample: peripheral blood. The source is a man in his fifties or sixties with active or convalescent COVID-19. The gene calls are TRBV19 and TRBJ1-6, with 10 bases aligning to TRBD1. The CDR3 nucleotides read TGTGCCAGTAGTGGGGACAGGGGAGGCTCACCCCTCCACTTT. Translating gives CASSGDRGGSPLHF.